The 5 T cell receptor beta chains below were found in one sample sequenced in a study of blood T cell repertoires in COVID-19. The method was immunoSEQ multiplex PCR; TCRdb's version includes in-frame clones alone and lacks a portion of them. This sample has fewer than 200,000 clones, with roughly four fifths found just once. Sequencing was done on a sample of peripheral blood. These receptors were taken from a woman between 65 and 79 years old with COVID-19, enrolled during active disease.

The chain joins TRBV12-3 or TRBV12-4 to TRBJ2-7; D is possibly TRBD2 (5 bases). This CDR3 has 12 amino acids. Between the trimmed V and J ends, which lost 8 bases and 6 bases, there was a span of 14 bases. CDR3 protein: CASARTPLEQYF. The CDR3 nucleotides are TGTGCCAGCGCTCGGACTCCACTCGAGCAGTACTTC.

The chain has TRBV7-2 and TRBJ2-1, with TRBD2 as a possible D gene (6 bases). CDR3 size: 11 residues. The V and J ends lost 7 bases and 10 bases respectively, with 11 bases between them. Germline V gene sequence: CDR1 SGHTA, CDR2 FQGNSA. CDR3 DNA sequence: TGTGCCAGCACCCGCGGGGCGGAGCAGTTCTTC. This gives the protein CASTRGAEQFF. Full variable domain (outside the CDR3, taken from reference TRBV7-2 and TRBJ2-1): GAGVSQSPSNKVTEKGKDVELRCDPISGHTALYWYRQSLGQGLEFLIYFQGNSAPDKSGLPSDRFSAERTGGSVSTLTIQRTQQEDSAVYLCASTRGAEQFFGPGTRLTVL.

In this sample, this clone turned up once. The chain uses TRBV14 and TRBJ2-7, with TRBD2 as a possible D gene (5 bases). The CDR3 covers 18 residues. CDR1 and CDR2 (germline): SGHDN, FVKESK. Trimming left V 4 bases short and J 5 bases short, with 27 bases between. CDR3 nucleotide sequence: TGTGCCAGCAGCCCAATAATAGGGCAGCTCACTAGTTTGGACGAGCAGTACTTC. Encoded protein: CASSPIIGQLTSLDEQYF. The full variable domain, completed using reference TRBV14 and TRBJ2-7, is EAGVTQFPSHSVIEKGQTVTLRCDPISGHDNLYWYRRVMGKEIKFLLHFVKESKQDESGMPNNRFLAERTGGTYSTLKVQPAELEDSGVYFCASSPIIGQLTSLDEQYFGPGTRLTVT.

The chain uses TRBV6-2 or TRBV6-3 and TRBJ2-1; possibly TRBD2 for D (5 bases). CDR1 and CDR2 from the germline V gene are MNHEY and SVGEGT. Trimming cost V 6 bases and J 4 bases, with 13 bases left between them. There are 14 residues in the CDR3. The DNA for the CDR3 is TGTGCCAGCAGCGCTTCACTAGGATACAATGAGCAGTTCTTC. Amino acid sequence: CASSASLGYNEQFF.

The V gene is TRBV4-3, the J gene TRBJ2-3, with D tentatively TRBD1 (5 bases). The CDR3 sequence is 14 residues long. In germline, CDR1 is LGHNA, CDR2 YSLEER. The germline V and J ends were trimmed by 0 bases and 6 bases, with 10 bases remaining between them. CDR3 region: CASSQDTRADTQYF. The CDR3 DNA reads as TGCGCCAGCAGCCAAGATACCAGGGCCGATACGCAGTATTTT.